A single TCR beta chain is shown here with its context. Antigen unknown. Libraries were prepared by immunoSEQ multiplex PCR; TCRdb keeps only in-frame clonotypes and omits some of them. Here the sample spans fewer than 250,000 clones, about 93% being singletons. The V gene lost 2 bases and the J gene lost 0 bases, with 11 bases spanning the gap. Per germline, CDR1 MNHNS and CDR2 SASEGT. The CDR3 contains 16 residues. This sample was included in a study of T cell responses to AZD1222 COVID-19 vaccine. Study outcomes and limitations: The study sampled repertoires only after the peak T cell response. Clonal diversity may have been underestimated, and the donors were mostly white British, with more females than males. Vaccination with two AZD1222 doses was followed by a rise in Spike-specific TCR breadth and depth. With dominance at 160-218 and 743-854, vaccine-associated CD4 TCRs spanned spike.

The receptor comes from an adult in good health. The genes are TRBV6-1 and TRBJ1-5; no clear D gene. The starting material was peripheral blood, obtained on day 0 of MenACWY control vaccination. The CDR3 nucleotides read TGTGCCAGCAGTGAATCGGAGTACTATAGCAATCAGCCCCAGCATTTT. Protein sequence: CASSESEYYSNQPQHF.